This T cell receptor (beta chain) is from a study of vaccination and CD4 T cells after COVID-19. Study-wide context: Taking of post-vaccine samples occurred a median approximately 76 days after dose two (range 14 to 241). The control cultures got either a CEFX pool, an HIV-1 Nef pool, or no peptide at all. Study observations and caveats: No early post-infection timepoints were studied, and convalescent patients studied were relatively few.

Treatment of the sample: roughly nine-day PBMC culture with coronavirus spike peptide pools or control peptides (ViraFEST assay). Ahead of the COVID-19 pandemic (2011-2018), the CD4+ T cells of the unexposed donor were collected. An Oncomine TCR Beta short-read assay was used to sequence the DNA from cultured CD4+ T cells. In this case, cultured CD4+ T cells provided the extracted genomic DNA. TCRdb re-called the PCR reads through MiXCR, storing one row per CDR3 protein. The repertoire has 9,000 to 9,500 distinct CDR3 sequences, almost 50% of them found once; the top ten carry roughly a quarter. On this clonotype itself: Its target is not known.

V lost 5 bases to trimming and J lost 5 bases, with 12 bases between them. Looked up from germline, CDR1 is WNHNN and CDR2 is SYGVQD (reference sequence). CDR3 length: 13 amino acids. Sequenced sample: CD4+ T cells from blood, cultured in vitro. This chain joins TRBV10-1 and TRBJ2-5; possibly TRBD2 for D (6 bases). The clonotype originates from a human donor in good health. The CDR3 protein is CASSYSGGETQYF. The DNA of the CDR3 is TGCGCCAGCAGTTATAGCGGTGGGGAGACCCAGTACTTC.